The clone carrying this T cell receptor (beta chain) was seen a few times. The germline V and J ends were trimmed by 3 bases and 5 bases, with 11 bases remaining between them. The CDR3 has 14 residues. Germline V gives CDR1 MNHNS, CDR2 SASEGT. These data come from a study of technical replicates of blood from a few donors. Only in-frame clones appear in the TCRdb table, and some are missing; sequencing was by immunoSEQ multiplex PCR. The repertoire holds 65,000 to 90,000 clones, 85% to 95% seen once, with 0.39% in the top ten. The sequence was obtained from a human donor in good health. This rearrangement joins TRBV6-1 to TRBJ1-5; weak D call: TRBD1 (5 bases). The sample comprised T cells isolated from PBMCs. The CDR3 nucleotides are TGTGCCAGCAGTGAGGATACAGGTTATCAGCCCCAGCATTTT. This encodes CASSEDTGYQPQHF.